A selection of T cell receptor beta chains follows, all from one sample in a study of T cell changes during pregnancy in multiple sclerosis. Clones were sequenced by immunoSEQ multiplex PCR, and TCRdb holds only the in-frame ones, with some missing. The sample shows around 40,000 clones, 85% to 95% of them seen only once. The source was CD4+ T cells from peripheral blood mononuclear cells, collected in the second trimester of pregnancy. The receptors stem from a female donor with multiple sclerosis, enrolled in a pregnancy study. CDR3s include the opening cysteine and the closing phenylalanine or tryptophan. A D gene is named only where the DNA matches it firmly. Size values are once, few and many counts, or a class for expanded clones, and some rows have none.

v_call	d_call	j_call	clone_size	cdr3_nt	cdr3_aa
TRBV10-3	.	TRBJ1-1	.	TGTGCCATCAGTCGGGGACAGAACACTGAAGCTTTCTTT	CAISRGQNTEAFF
TRBV7-9	TRBD1	TRBJ2-3	.	TGTGCCAGCAGCCCCCCAGACAGGGGGCTAAATACGCAGTATTTT	CASSPPDRGLNTQYF
TRBV12-1	.	TRBJ1-5	.	TGTGCCAGCGCACTTCATCAGCCCCAGCATTTT	CASALHQPQHF
TRBV5-8	TRBD1	TRBJ2-5	.	TGTGCCAGCAGCTTGGGAGGGGGCCTAGAGACCCAGTACTTC	CASSLGGGLETQYF
TRBV19	.	TRBJ1-1	.	TGTGCCAGTACCCCGAGACAGAACACTGAAGCTTTCTTT	CASTPRQNTEAFF
TRBV30	.	TRBJ2-3	.	TGTGCCTGGAGTGTCCTGCGGAGCACAGATACGCAGTATTTT	CAWSVLRSTDTQYF
TRBV28	.	TRBJ2-2	.	TGTGCCAGCGTTATCGGGAGCCGAACCGGGGAGCTGTTTTTT	CASVIGSRTGELFF
TRBV30	.	TRBJ1-5	.	TGTGCCTGGAGTAGTGGCAGAGGGGGTTCCTTCAATCAGCCCCAGCATTTT	CAWSSGRGGSFNQPQHF
TRBV7-2	.	TRBJ1-6	.	TGTGCCAGCAGTCTCCGGTATAATTCACCCCTCCACTTT	CASSLRYNSPLHF
TRBV6-1	.	TRBJ1-5	.	TGTGCCAGCAGTGAAATGGGGGGGATCAATCAGCCCCAGCATTTT	CASSEMGGINQPQHF
TRBV18	.	TRBJ2-1	.	TGTGCCAGCTCACCCGTGGCCCGGGGGACGGCCAATGAGCAGTTCTTC	CASSPVARGTANEQFF
TRBV5-5	TRBD1	TRBJ1-5	.	TGTGCCAGCAGCGCGACCGGGACAGATAATCAGCCCCAGCATTTT	CASSATGTDNQPQHF
TRBV6-4	TRBD1	TRBJ2-1	once	TGTGCCACTCGGACAGGGTGGGGAGAGAATGAGCAGTTCTTC	CATRTGWGENEQFF
TRBV5-6	.	TRBJ1-3	.	TGTGCCAGCAGCTTGCTGTCCGGGACTTTGACTGGAAACACCATATATTTT	CASSLLSGTLTGNTIYF
TRBV18	TRBD2	TRBJ2-7	.	TGTGCCAGCTCACCGGGACTAGCCTACGAGCAGTACTTC	CASSPGLAYEQYF
TRBV21-1	.	TRBJ2-6	.	TGTGCCATCCTGGGGAGAGCCTCTGGGGCCAACGTCCTGACTTTC	CAILGRASGANVLTF
TRBV6-5	.	TRBJ1-2	.	TGTGCCAGCAGAGAGACAGAGACTAACTATGGCTACACCTTC	CASRETETNYGYTF
TRBV5-4	TRBD2	TRBJ2-3	.	TGTGCCAGCAGCCGCCGGGTTAGCGGGTACACAGATACGCAGTATTTT	CASSRRVSGYTDTQYF
TRBV4-2	.	TRBJ2-1	.	TGTGCCAGCAGCCAGCTAGCTCAAGGGGGAGGGTTAAACAATGAGCAGTTCTTC	CASSQLAQGGGLNNEQFF
TRBV18	.	TRBJ2-7	.	TGTGCCAGCTCACCACAGGCGGGGTACGGTTTCAACGAGCAGTACTTC	CASSPQAGYGFNEQYF
TRBV5-1	TRBD2	TRBJ2-1	.	TGCGCCAGCAGCTTGGTTCTGGTAGCGGGGGTTAACTACAATGAGCAGTTCTTC	CASSLVLVAGVNYNEQFF
TRBV7-6	.	TRBJ2-2	few	TGTGCCAGCAGCTTAGGACAGGGAGGCACCGGGGAGCTGTTTTTT	CASSLGQGGTGELFF